This T cell receptor beta chain emerged from a study of human T cells and chemical hapten exposure. General study results and limits: Expanded TCRs produced significantly more large CDR3 similarity clusters than controls did. PT1 expanded TCR counts and patch test score correlated positively.

The trim removed 5 bases at V and 3 bases at J, leaving 6 bases unmatched. The CDR3 runs to 15 residues. Germline V gene data show CDR1 as MNHEY and CDR2 as SVGEGT. Via MiXCR, TCRdb re-called the RACE reads, giving one row per CDR3 protein. This table has 85,000 to 100,000 distinct CDR3 sequences, more than 9.5% appearing once. Time point of the sample: patch test 2, 6 weeks after DPC sensitization. Specified treatment: therapeutic diphenylcyclopropenone sensitization with weekly scalp DPC. Every patch test was put on after a blood sample was taken. Regarding this clonotype: Its antigen is as yet unknown.

This clonotype was sampled from a man aged 40-50 years with alopecia areata. Some clones in this sample may be carry-over from other donors' samples. The gene calls are TRBV6-2 or TRBV6-3 and TRBJ2-7; 11 bases match TRBD1. The source was whole blood, collected in connection with sensitization to the hapten diphenylcyclopropenone (DPC). The CDR3 reads CASSTADRGLYEQYF. CDR3 coding DNA: TGTGCCAGCAGTACCGCGGACAGGGGGCTCTACGAGCAGTACTTC.